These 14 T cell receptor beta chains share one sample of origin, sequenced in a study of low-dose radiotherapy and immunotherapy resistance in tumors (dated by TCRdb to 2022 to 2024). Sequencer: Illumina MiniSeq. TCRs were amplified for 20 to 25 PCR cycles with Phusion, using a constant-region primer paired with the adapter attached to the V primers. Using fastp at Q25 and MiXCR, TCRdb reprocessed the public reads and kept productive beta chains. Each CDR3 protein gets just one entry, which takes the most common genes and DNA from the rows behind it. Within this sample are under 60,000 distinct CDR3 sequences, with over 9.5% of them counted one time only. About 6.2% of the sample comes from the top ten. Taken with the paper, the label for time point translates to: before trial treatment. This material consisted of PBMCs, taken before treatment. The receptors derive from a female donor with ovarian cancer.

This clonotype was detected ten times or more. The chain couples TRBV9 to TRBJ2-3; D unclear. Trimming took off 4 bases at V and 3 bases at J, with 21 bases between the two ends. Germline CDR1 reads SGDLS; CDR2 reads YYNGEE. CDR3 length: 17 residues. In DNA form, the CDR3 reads TGTGCCAGCAGCAACACCCGGACGTCCGTCGGGACAGATACGCAGTATTTT. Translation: CASSNTRTSVGTDTQYF.

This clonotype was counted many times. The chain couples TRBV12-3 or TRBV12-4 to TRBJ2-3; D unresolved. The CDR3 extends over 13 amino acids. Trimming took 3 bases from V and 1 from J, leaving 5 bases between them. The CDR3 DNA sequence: TGTGCCAGCAGTTTCGACGGCACAGATACGCAGTATTTT. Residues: CASSFDGTDTQYF.

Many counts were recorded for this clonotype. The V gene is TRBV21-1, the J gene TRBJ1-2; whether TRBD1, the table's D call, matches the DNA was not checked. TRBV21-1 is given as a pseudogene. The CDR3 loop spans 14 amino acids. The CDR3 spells CASSSGGTLGGYTF. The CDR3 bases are TGTGCCAGCAGCTCGGGGGGAACGTTGGGTGGCTACACCTTC.

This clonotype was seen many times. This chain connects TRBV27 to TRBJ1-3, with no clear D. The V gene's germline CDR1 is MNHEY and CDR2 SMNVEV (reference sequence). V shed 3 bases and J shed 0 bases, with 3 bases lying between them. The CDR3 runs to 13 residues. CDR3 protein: CASSFRSGNTIYF. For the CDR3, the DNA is TGTGCCAGCAGTTTCCGCTCTGGAAACACCATATATTTT.

CDR3 in amino acids: CASGLAGTGGRDEQYF. The CDR3 DNA reads TGCGCCAGCGGACTGGCCGGGACAGGGGGCCGCGACGAGCAGTACTTC. This rearrangement joins TRBV4-1 to TRBJ2-7; the match to TRBD1 covers 12 bases. The V gene's germline CDR1 is MGHRA and CDR2 YSYEKL. The V and J ends lost 8 bases and 5 bases, in that order; junction bases with no gene match: 13. CDR3 length equals 16 residues.

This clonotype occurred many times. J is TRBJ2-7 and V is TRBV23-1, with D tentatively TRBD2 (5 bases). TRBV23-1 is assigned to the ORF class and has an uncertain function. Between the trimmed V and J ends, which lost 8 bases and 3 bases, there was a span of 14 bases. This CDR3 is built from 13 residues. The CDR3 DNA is TGCGCCAGCTCAATGAGGGTGTTCTACGAGCAGTACTTC. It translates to CASSMRVFYEQYF.

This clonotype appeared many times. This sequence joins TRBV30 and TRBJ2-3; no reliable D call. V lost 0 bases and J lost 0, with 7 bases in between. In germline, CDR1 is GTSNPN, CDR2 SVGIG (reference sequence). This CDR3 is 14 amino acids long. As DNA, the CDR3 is TGTGCCTGGAGTGTATCACTAAGCACAGATACGCAGTATTTT. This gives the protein CAWSVSLSTDTQYF.

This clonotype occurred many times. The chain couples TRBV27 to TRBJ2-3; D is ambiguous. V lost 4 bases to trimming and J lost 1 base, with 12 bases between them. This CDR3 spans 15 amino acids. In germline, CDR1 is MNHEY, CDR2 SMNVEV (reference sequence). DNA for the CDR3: TGTGCCAGCAGTTCCCCCGGGCGGCGCACAGATACGCAGTATTTT. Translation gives CASSSPGRRTDTQYF.

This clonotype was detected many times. The CDR3 region is CASSEVGRVLYGYTF. In nucleotides, the CDR3 is TGTGCCAGCAGTGAGGTCGGCAGGGTTCTATATGGCTACACCTTC. The chain recombines TRBV2 with TRBJ1-2; D possibly corresponds to TRBD1 (5 bases). Germline CDR1 is SNHLY and CDR2 is FYNNEI. The CDR3 totals 15 residues. V gave up 3 bases and J gave up 5 bases, with 16 bases separating them.

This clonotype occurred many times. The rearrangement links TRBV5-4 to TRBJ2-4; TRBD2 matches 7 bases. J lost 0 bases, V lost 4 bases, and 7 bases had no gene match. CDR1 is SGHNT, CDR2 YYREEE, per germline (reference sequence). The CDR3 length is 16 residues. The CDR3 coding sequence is TGTGCCAGCAGCCCGGAGGCGGGGGTAGCCAAAAACATTCAGTACTTC. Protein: CASSPEAGVAKNIQYF.

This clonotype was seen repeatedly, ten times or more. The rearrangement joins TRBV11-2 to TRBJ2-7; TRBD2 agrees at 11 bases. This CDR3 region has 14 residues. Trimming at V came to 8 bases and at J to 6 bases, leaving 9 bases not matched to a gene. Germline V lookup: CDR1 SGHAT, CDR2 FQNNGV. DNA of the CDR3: TGTGCCAGCCGAAGACTAGCGGGACCGGGCGAGCAGTACTTC. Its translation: CASRRLAGPGEQYF.

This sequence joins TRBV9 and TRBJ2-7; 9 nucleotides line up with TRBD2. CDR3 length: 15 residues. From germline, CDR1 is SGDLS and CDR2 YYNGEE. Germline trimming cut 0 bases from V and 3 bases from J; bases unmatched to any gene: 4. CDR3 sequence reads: CASSVGPSGIYEQYF. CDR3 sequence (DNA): TGTGCCAGCAGCGTAGGCCCTAGCGGGATCTACGAGCAGTACTTC.

This CDR3 reads CASSFLQGTPGELFF. The CDR3 region has the DNA TGTGCCAGCAGTTTTCTGCAGGGTACCCCTGGGGAGCTGTTTTTT. The chain combines TRBV28 with TRBJ2-2; weak D call: TRBD1 (5 bases). Germline V CDR1 and CDR2: MDHEN, SYDVKM. This CDR3 comprises 15 residues. With 3 bases removed from V and 8 bases from J, the gap between germline ends came to 16 bases.

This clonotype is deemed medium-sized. CDR3 in amino acids: CASSFGPLQGAGIYNEQFF. The CDR3 bases are TGCGCCAGCAGCTTTGGGCCCCTCCAGGGGGCGGGAATTTACAATGAGCAGTTCTTC. V gene TRBV5-1 combines with J gene TRBJ2-1; TRBD1 matches 8 bases. CDR1 is SGHRS, CDR2 YFSETQ, per germline. The CDR3 has 19 residues. The junction had 17 bases not matched to a gene; V was cut back by 2 bases and J by 4 bases.